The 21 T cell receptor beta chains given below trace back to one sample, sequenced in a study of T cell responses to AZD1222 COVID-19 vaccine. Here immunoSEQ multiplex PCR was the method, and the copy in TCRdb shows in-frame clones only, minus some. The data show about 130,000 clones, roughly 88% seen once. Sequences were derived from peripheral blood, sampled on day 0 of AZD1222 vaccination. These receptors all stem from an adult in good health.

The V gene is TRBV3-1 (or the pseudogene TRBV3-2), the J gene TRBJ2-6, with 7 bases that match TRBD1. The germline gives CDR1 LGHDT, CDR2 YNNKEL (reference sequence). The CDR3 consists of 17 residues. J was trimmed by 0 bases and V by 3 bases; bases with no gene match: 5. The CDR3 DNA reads TGTGCCAGCAGCCAGTCCCGGGACAGCTCTGGGGCCAACGTCCTGACTTTC. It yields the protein CASSQSRDSSGANVLTF.

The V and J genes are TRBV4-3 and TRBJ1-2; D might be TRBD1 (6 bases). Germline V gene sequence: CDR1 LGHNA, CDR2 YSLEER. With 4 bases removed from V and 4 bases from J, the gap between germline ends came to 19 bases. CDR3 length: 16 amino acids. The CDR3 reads CASSPGEGGQFYGYTF. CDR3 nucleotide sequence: TGCGCCAGCAGCCCCGGGGAAGGGGGGCAGTTCTATGGCTACACCTTC.

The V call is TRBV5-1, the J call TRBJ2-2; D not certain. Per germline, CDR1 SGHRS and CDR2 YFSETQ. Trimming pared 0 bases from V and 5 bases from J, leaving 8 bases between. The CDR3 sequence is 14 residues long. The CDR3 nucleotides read TGCGCCAGCAGCTTGGATCGGGTAACCGGGGAGCTGTTTTTT. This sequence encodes CASSLDRVTGELFF.

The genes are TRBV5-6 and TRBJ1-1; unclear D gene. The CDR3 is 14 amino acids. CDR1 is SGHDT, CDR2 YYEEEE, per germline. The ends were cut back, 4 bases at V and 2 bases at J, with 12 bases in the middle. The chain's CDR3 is CASSPVSVNTEAFF. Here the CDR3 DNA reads TGTGCCAGCAGCCCCGTTTCGGTAAACACTGAAGCTTTCTTT.

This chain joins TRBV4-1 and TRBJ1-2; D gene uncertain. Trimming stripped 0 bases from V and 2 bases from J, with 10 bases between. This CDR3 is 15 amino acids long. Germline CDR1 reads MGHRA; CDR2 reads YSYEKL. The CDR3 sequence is CASSQDMSWNYGYTF. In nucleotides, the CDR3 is TGCGCCAGCAGCCAAGATATGTCCTGGAACTATGGCTACACCTTC.

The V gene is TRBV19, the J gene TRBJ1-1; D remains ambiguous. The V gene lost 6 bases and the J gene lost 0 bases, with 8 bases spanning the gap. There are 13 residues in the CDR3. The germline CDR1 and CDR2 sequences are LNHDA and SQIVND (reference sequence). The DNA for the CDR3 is TGTGCCAGTAGGATTGGTCTGAACACTGAAGCTTTCTTT. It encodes CASRIGLNTEAFF.

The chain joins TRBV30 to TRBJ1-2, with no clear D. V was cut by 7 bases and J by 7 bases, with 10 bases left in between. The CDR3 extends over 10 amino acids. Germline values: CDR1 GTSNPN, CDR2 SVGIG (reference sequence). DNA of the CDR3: TGTGCCTCTTGGGCCGGTGGCTACACCTTC. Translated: CASWAGGYTF. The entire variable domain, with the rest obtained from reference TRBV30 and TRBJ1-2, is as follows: SQTIHQWPATLVQPVGSPLSLECTVEGTSNPNLYWYRQAAGRGLQLLFYSVGIGQISSEVPQNLSASRPQDRQFILSSKKLLLSDSGFYLCASWAGGYTFGSGTRLTVV.

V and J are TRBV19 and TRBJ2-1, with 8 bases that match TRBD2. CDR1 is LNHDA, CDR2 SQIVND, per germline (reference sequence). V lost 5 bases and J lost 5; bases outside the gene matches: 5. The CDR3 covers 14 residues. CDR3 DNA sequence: TGTGCCAGTAGTTATAGCGGGGTGAACAATGAGCAGTTCTTC. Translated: CASSYSGVNNEQFF.

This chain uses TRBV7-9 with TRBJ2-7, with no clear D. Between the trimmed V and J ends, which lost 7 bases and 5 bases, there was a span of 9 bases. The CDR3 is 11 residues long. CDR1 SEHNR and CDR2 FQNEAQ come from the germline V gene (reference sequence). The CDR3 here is CASTVAHEQYF. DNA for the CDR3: TGTGCCAGCACCGTCGCTCACGAGCAGTACTTC. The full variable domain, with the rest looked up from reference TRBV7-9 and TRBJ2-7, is DTGVSQNPRHKITKRGQNVTFRCDPISEHNRLYWYRQTLGQGPEFLTYFQNEAQLEKSRLLSDRFSAERPKGSFSTLEIQRTEQGDSAMYLCASTVAHEQYFGPGTRLTVT.

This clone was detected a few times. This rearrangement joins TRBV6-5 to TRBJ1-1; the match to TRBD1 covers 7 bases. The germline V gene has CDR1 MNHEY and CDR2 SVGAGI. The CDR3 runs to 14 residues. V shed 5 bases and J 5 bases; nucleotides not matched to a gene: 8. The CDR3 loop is CASSTGQFKTEAFF. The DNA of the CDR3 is TGTGCCAGCAGTACGGGACAGTTTAAGACTGAAGCTTTCTTT.

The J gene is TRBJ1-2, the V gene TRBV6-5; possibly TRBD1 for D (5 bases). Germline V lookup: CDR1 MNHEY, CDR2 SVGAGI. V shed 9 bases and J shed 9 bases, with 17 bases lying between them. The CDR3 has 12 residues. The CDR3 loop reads CASAGTPRRYTF. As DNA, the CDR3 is TGTGCCAGTGCCGGGACCCCGAGGCGCTACACCTTC.

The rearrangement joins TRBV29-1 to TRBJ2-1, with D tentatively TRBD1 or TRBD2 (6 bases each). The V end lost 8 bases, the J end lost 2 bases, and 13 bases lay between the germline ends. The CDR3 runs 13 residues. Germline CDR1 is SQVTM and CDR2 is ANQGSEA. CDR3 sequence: CSIRGVAYNEQFF. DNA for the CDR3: TGCAGCATAAGGGGGGTCGCCTACAATGAGCAGTTCTTC.

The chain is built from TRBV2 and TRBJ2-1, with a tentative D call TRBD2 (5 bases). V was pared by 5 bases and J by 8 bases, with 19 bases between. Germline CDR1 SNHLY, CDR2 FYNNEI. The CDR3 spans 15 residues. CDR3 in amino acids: CASSPSGLEADEQFF. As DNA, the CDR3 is TGTGCCAGCAGTCCTTCAGGACTTGAAGCCGATGAGCAGTTCTTC.

CDR3 sequence: CASSLTQGDAGKHYNEQFF. The DNA for the CDR3 is TGTGCCAGCAGCTTAACACAGGGGGACGCCGGTAAGCATTACAATGAGCAGTTCTTC. V gene TRBV5-5 combines with J gene TRBJ2-1; the match to TRBD1 covers 8 bases. Germline assignment: CDR1 SGHKS and CDR2 YYEKEE (reference sequence). Trimming cost V 2 bases and J 4 bases; bases outside gene matches: 17. The CDR3 has 19 amino acids.

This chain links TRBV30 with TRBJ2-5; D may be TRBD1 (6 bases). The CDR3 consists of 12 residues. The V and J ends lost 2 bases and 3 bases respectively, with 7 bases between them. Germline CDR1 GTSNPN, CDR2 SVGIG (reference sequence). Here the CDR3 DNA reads TGTGCCTGGAGTACAGGGAAAGAGACCCAGTACTTC. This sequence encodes CAWSTGKETQYF.

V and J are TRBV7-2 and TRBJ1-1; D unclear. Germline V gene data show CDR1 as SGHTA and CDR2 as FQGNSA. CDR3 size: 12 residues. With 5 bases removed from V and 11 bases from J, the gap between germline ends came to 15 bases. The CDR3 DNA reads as TGTGCCAGCAGCGCTGTGAGGCAGCTGGCTTTCTTT. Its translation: CASSAVRQLAFF.

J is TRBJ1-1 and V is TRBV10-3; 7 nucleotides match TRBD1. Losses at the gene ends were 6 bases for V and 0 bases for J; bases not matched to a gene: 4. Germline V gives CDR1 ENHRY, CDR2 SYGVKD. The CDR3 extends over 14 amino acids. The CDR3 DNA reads TGTGCCATCAGCTCGGGACAGATGAACACTGAAGCTTTCTTT. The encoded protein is CAISSGQMNTEAFF.

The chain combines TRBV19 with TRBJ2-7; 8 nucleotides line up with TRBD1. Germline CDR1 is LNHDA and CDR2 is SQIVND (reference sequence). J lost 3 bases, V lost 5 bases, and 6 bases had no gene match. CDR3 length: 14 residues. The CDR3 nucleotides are TGTGCCAGTAGTGCCGGGACAGGCTACTACGAGCAGTACTTC. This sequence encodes CASSAGTGYYEQYF.

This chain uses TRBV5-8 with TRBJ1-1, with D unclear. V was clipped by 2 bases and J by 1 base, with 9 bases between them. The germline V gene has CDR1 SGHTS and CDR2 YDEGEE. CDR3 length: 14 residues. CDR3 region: CASSFDPANTEAFF. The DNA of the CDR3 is TGTGCCAGCAGCTTTGATCCAGCGAACACTGAAGCTTTCTTT.

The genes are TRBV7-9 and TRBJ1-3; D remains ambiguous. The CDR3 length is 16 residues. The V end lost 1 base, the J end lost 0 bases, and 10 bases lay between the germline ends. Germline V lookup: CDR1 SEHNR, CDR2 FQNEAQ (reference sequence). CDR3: CASSLVPVNSGNTIYF. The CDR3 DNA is TGTGCCAGCAGCTTAGTGCCAGTCAACTCTGGAAACACCATATATTTT.

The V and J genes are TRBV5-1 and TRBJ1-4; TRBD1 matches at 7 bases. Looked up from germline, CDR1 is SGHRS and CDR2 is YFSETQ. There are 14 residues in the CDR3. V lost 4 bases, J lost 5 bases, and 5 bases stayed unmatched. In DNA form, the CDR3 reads TGCGCCAGCAGCACAGGGGAGGGGAATGAAAAACTGTTTTTT. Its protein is CASSTGEGNEKLFF.